These T cell receptor beta chains were read from a single sample in a study of CD8 T cells in ankylosing spondylitis. TCRdb itself ran the 5' RACE reads through MiXCR, one entry per CDR3 protein. The table lists 200,000 to 250,000 distinct CDR3 sequences, approximately 20% of them singletons. The sample comprised blood, either unsorted or a sorted T cell fraction (not recorded which). The source is a male donor with ankylosing spondylitis. Both conserved end residues are part of each CDR3. D genes are given only for firm matches. Clone size, where shown, is once, few, many, or a class for clones that have expanded.

J: TRBJ1-2; D: .; size: .; V: TRBV29-1; DNA: TGCAGCGTCGTACCGGACAGCTATGGCTACACCTTC; CDR3: CSVVPDSYGYTF
J: TRBJ2-7; D: TRBD2; size: .; V: TRBV3-1; DNA: TGTGCCAGCAGCCAAGGGACGGGGGGATTCTACGAGCAGTACTTC; CDR3: CASSQGTGGFYEQYF
J: TRBJ2-2; D: .; size: few; V: TRBV7-9; DNA: TGTGCCAGCAGCTCCCCCACTGGCGTCACCGGGGAGCTGTTTTTT; CDR3: CASSSPTGVTGELFF
J: TRBJ2-1; D: .; size: .; V: TRBV29-1; DNA: TGCAGCGTTGAGACCGACATAACCTACAATGAGCAGTTCTTC; CDR3: CSVETDITYNEQFF
J: TRBJ1-1; D: .; size: few; V: TRBV30; DNA: TGTGCCTGGAGTGTACATCACACGAACACTGAAGCTTTCTTT; CDR3: CAWSVHHTNTEAFF
J: TRBJ2-7; D: TRBD2; size: few; V: TRBV10-3; DNA: TGTGCCATCAGTGAGTCATCCCTGGCTAGCGGGAGGGCCTACGAGCAGTACTTC; CDR3: CAISESSLASGRAYEQYF
J: TRBJ2-1; D: .; size: .; V: TRBV28; DNA: TGTGCCAGCAGCCGACCCGGGGCGGGAAATGAGCAGTTCTTC; CDR3: CASSRPGAGNEQFF
J: TRBJ1-2; D: .; size: few; V: TRBV7-2; DNA: TGTGCCAGCAGCTTGGACGGGATGGGGGGCCATGGCTACACCTTC; CDR3: CASSLDGMGGHGYTF
J: TRBJ1-2; D: .; size: .; V: TRBV7-8; DNA: TGTGCCAGCAGCACTGGTTCCACCTACTATGGCTACACCTTC; CDR3: CASSTGSTYYGYTF
J: TRBJ1-5; D: .; size: few; V: TRBV9; DNA: TGTGCCAGCAGCGTAGGGGTAGGTGCCATGGGGCAGCCCCAGCATTTT; CDR3: CASSVGVGAMGQPQHF
J: TRBJ2-2; D: TRBD2; size: .; V: TRBV7-6; DNA: TGTGCCAGCAGCCCCACTAGCGGGAGTTCGTTCGGGGAGCTGTTTTTT; CDR3: CASSPTSGSSFGELFF
J: TRBJ2-3; D: .; size: .; V: TRBV4-2; DNA: TGTGCCAGCAGCCGCCTGGCCTTTGGGTCTAGCAGTGAAGATACGCAGTATTTT; CDR3: CASSRLAFGSSSEDTQYF
J: TRBJ2-7; D: .; size: .; V: TRBV27; DNA: TGTGCCACCGTTGGGGTCTACGAGCAGTACTTC; CDR3: CATVGVYEQYF
J: TRBJ1-1; D: .; size: few; V: TRBV29-1; DNA: TGCAGCTCGGACAGCGTGAACACTGAAGCTTTCTTT; CDR3: CSSDSVNTEAFF
J: TRBJ2-5; D: .; size: .; V: TRBV9; DNA: TGTGCCAGCAGCGAACAGAACCAAGAGACCCAGTACTTC; CDR3: CASSEQNQETQYF
J: TRBJ2-7; D: TRBD1; size: .; V: TRBV5-5; DNA: TGTGCCAGCAGCGCCCTACCACAGGGGTCCTCCTACGAGCAGTACTTC; CDR3: CASSALPQGSSYEQYF
J: TRBJ2-6; D: .; size: .; V: TRBV12-3/TRBV12-4; DNA: TGTGCCAGCAGTTTTTGGGCATTCCGTTCCCCCAACGTCCTGACTTTC; CDR3: CASSFWAFRSPNVLTF
J: TRBJ1-1; D: .; size: few; V: TRBV4-1; DNA: TGCGCCAGCAGCCCGGCCGGTTGGGACACTGAAGCTTTCTTT; CDR3: CASSPAGWDTEAFF
J: TRBJ2-1; D: .; size: few; V: TRBV7-2; DNA: TGTGCCAGCAGCTTATGGTTGGATAATGAGCAGTTCTTC; CDR3: CASSLWLDNEQFF
J: TRBJ2-1; D: TRBD2; size: many; V: TRBV29-1; DNA: TGCAGCCCCCTACTAGCGGGGTTCTACAATGAGCAGTTCTTC; CDR3: CSPLLAGFYNEQFF
J: TRBJ2-2; D: .; size: few; V: TRBV7-3; DNA: TGTGCCAGCAGCTTAAGTGGCGGGGGCGGGATCACCGGGGAGCTGTTTTTT; CDR3: CASSLSGGGGITGELFF
J: TRBJ2-7; D: .; size: .; V: TRBV21-1; DNA: TGTGCCAGCAGCAAAGCTGGCTACCCCACCTACGAGCAGTACTTC; CDR3: CASSKAGYPTYEQYF
J: TRBJ1-1; D: TRBD1; size: few; V: TRBV29-1; DNA: TGCAGCGTTGTTGCGGACAGGACAGGGGAGGTGCACACTGAAGCTTTCTTT; CDR3: CSVVADRTGEVHTEAFF
J: TRBJ2-1; D: .; size: few; V: TRBV15; DNA: TGTGCCACCAGCCCGAATAGCAGGGTAGTCGCCTACAATGAGCAGTTCTTC; CDR3: CATSPNSRVVAYNEQFF
J: TRBJ2-2; D: TRBD1; size: few; V: TRBV19; DNA: TGTGCCAGTAACACTCGACAGGGAACGAACACCGGGGAGCTGTTTTTT; CDR3: CASNTRQGTNTGELFF
J: TRBJ1-1; D: .; size: few; V: TRBV29-1; DNA: TGCAGCGTTTGGACCGGAGGGGACACTGAAGCTTTCTTT; CDR3: CSVWTGGDTEAFF
J: TRBJ2-3; D: .; size: few; V: TRBV25-1; DNA: TGTGCCAGCAGTGAATACAGGGGTACAGATACGCAGTATTTT; CDR3: CASSEYRGTDTQYF
J: TRBJ2-7; D: .; size: few; V: TRBV13; DNA: TGTGCCAGCAGCTTAGAGCGGAGTGGGTGGCAGTACTTC; CDR3: CASSLERSGWQYF
J: TRBJ2-7; D: .; size: once; V: TRBV27; DNA: TGTGCCAGCAGTTTAGGAGACGCTTTCAAGGGGTACGAGCAGTACTTC; CDR3: CASSLGDAFKGYEQYF
J: TRBJ2-7; D: TRBD2; size: .; V: TRBV5-6; DNA: TGTGCCAGCAGCTTGAGCGGGGGGAACTACGAGCAGTACTTC; CDR3: CASSLSGGNYEQYF
J: TRBJ2-1; D: .; size: .; V: TRBV10-3; DNA: TGTGCCATCAGTGAACCGGGGAATGAGCAGTTCTTC; CDR3: CAISEPGNEQFF
J: TRBJ2-1; D: TRBD1; size: few; V: TRBV20-1; DNA: TGCAGTGCTAGAGACCCGGGACAGGGGAACAATGAGCAGTTCTTC; CDR3: CSARDPGQGNNEQFF
J: TRBJ1-1; D: .; size: .; V: TRBV10-2; DNA: TGCGCCAGCTCATCAGGGTGGGTGAACACTGAAGCTTTCTTT; CDR3: CASSSGWVNTEAFF
J: TRBJ2-5; D: .; size: .; V: TRBV2; DNA: TGTGCCAGCAGTGGCGGACCCGGGGAGATGGACCAAGAGACCCAGTACTTC; CDR3: CASSGGPGEMDQETQYF
J: TRBJ2-2; D: TRBD1; size: .; V: TRBV27; DNA: TGTGCCAGCAGTAGGGGACAGGGATTTTACGGGGAGCTGTTTTTT; CDR3: CASSRGQGFYGELFF
J: TRBJ2-5; D: .; size: few; V: TRBV29-1; DNA: TGCAGCCTCCAAAGATTAGGGGGTGAGACCCAGTACTTC; CDR3: CSLQRLGGETQYF
J: TRBJ1-1; D: .; size: few; V: TRBV3-1; DNA: TGTGCCAGCAGCCCGGGGGACGTTGAGGGCACTGAAGCTTTCTTT; CDR3: CASSPGDVEGTEAFF
J: TRBJ2-1; D: .; size: .; V: TRBV28; DNA: TGTGCCAGCAGTTTTTACCGGGGGAGCTCCTACAATGAGCAGTTCTTC; CDR3: CASSFYRGSSYNEQFF
J: TRBJ1-2; D: .; size: few; V: TRBV25-1; DNA: TGTGCCAGCAGTGACGGGGCCGACGCCAGCTATGGCTACACCTTC; CDR3: CASSDGADASYGYTF
J: TRBJ2-1; D: .; size: .; V: TRBV20-1; DNA: TGCAGTGCTACTATAGCCCGGGATCTGAACGTCAATGAGCAGTTCTTC; CDR3: CSATIARDLNVNEQFF
J: TRBJ2-1; D: .; size: few; V: TRBV7-7; DNA: TGTGCCAGCAGCTTCGACAACCACAATGAGCAGTTCTTC; CDR3: CASSFDNHNEQFF
J: TRBJ2-1; D: .; size: once; V: TRBV2; DNA: TGTGCCAGCACCCAGAGCGGTACCTACAATGAGCAGTTCTTC; CDR3: CASTQSGTYNEQFF
J: TRBJ2-3; D: .; size: many; V: TRBV12-3/TRBV12-4; DNA: TGTGCCAGCAGCCCCAGATTCACAGATACGCAGTATTTT; CDR3: CASSPRFTDTQYF
J: TRBJ2-3; D: TRBD2; size: .; V: TRBV5-6; DNA: TGTGCCAGCACTCGTACTGCGGGGGAGGCAGATACGCAGTATTTT; CDR3: CASTRTAGEADTQYF
J: TRBJ1-5; D: .; size: many; V: TRBV12-3/TRBV12-4; DNA: TGTGCCAGCAGTTTGGGGGGTCTCCAGCCCCAGCATTTT; CDR3: CASSLGGLQPQHF
J: TRBJ2-1; D: .; size: few; V: TRBV2; DNA: TGTGCCAGCAGTGATATAGGAGTTTCGAGCTCCTACAATGAGCAGTTCTTC; CDR3: CASSDIGVSSSYNEQFF
J: TRBJ1-2; D: .; size: .; V: TRBV5-1; DNA: TGCGCCACCCCAGTTAAGGGAATTAACTATGGCTACACCTTC; CDR3: CATPVKGINYGYTF
J: TRBJ2-7; D: .; size: few; V: TRBV7-8; DNA: TGTGCCAGCAGCCCTACGACAGGCCCACTTGGCTACGAGCAGTACTTC; CDR3: CASSPTTGPLGYEQYF
J: TRBJ2-7; D: TRBD2; size: few; V: TRBV20-1; DNA: TGCAGTGCTCCCGACGGGGGAGGGCCCCACGAGCAGTACTTC; CDR3: CSAPDGGGPHEQYF
J: TRBJ2-1; D: .; size: few; V: TRBV29-1; DNA: TGCAGCGAGCCGGGACAAGAGTACAATGAGCAGTTCTTC; CDR3: CSEPGQEYNEQFF
J: TRBJ2-5; D: TRBD1; size: .; V: TRBV12-3/TRBV12-4; DNA: TGTGCCAGCAGTTCCGTCCGGACAGGGGGAGAGACCCAGTACTTC; CDR3: CASSSVRTGGETQYF